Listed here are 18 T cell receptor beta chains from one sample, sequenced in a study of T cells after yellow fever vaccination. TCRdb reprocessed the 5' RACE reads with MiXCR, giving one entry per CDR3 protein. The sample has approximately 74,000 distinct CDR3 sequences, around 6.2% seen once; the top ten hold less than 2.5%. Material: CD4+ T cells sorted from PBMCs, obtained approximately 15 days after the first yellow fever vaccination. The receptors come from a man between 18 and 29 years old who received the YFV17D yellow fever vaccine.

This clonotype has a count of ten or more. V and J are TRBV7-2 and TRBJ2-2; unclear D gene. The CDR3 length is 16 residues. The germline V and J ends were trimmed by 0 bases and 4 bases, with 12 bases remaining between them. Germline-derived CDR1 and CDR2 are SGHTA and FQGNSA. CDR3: CASSLAPGPATGELFF. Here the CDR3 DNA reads TGTGCCAGCAGCTTAGCCCCGGGCCCCGCCACCGGGGAGCTGTTTTTT. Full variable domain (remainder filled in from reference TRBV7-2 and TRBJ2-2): GAGVSQSPSNKVTEKGKDVELRCDPISGHTALYWYRQSLGQGLEFLIYFQGNSAPDKSGLPSDRFSAERTGGSVSTLTIQRTQQEDSAVYLCASSLAPGPATGELFFGEGSRLTVL.

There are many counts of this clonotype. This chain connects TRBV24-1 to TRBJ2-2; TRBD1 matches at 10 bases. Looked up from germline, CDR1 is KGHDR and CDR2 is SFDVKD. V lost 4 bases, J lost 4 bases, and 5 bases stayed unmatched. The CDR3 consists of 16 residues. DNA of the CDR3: TGTGCCACCAGTGACCCGGGACAGGGGAGCACCGGGGAGCTGTTTTTT. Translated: CATSDPGQGSTGELFF.

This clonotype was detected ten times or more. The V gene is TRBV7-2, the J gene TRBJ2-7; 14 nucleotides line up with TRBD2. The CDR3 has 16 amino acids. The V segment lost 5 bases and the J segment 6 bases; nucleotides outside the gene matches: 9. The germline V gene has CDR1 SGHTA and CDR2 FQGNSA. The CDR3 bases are TGTGCCAGCAGCCACTCTGAGGGGACTAGCGGGAGCGAGCAGTACTTC. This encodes CASSHSEGTSGSEQYF.

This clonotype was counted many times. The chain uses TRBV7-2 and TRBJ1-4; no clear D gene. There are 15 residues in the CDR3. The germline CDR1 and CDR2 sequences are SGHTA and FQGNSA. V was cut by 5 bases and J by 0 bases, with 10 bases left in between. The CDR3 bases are TGTGCCAGCAGCATCGGAATTGCAACTAATGAAAAACTGTTTTTT. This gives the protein CASSIGIATNEKLFF.

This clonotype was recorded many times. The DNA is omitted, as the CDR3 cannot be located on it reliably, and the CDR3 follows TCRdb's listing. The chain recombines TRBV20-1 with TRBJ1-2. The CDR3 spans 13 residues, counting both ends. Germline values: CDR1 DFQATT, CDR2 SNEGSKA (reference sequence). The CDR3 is CSAPRDFGAGYTF.

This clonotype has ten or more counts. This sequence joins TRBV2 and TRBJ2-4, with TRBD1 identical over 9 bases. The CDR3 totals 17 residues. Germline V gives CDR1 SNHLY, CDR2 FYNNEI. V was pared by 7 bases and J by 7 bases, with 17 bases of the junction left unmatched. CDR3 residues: CASITPGTGNIGNIQYF. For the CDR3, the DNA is TGTGCCAGCATAACCCCCGGGACAGGGAATATTGGGAACATTCAGTACTTC.

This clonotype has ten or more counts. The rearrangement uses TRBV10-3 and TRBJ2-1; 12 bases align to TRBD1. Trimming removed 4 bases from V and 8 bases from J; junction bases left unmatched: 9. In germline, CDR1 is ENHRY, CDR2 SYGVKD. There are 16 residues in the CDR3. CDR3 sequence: CAISAGPGQGAHEQFF. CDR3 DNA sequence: TGTGCCATCAGTGCCGGACCGGGACAGGGGGCCCATGAGCAGTTCTTC.

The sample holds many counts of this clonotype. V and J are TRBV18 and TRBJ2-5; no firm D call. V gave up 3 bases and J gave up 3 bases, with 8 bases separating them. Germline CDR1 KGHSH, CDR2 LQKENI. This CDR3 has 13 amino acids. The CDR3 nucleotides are TGTGCCAGCTCACCCCGGGTCGAAGAGACCCAGTACTTC. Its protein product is CASSPRVEETQYF.

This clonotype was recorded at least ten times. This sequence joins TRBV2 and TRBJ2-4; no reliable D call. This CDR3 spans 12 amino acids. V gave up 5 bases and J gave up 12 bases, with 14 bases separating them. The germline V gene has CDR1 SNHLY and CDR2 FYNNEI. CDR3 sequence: CASSSPNQDQYF. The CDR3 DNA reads TGTGCCAGCAGTTCTCCCAACCAGGATCAGTACTTC.

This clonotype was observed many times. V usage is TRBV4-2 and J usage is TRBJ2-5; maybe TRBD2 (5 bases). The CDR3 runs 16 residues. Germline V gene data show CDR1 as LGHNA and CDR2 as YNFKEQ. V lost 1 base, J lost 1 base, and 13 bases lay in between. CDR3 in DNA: TGTGCCAGCAGCCAAGTTCTAGTTGGGAGCCAAGAGACCCAGTACTTC. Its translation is CASSQVLVGSQETQYF.

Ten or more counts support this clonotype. CDR3 DNA: TGTGCCAGCAGCTTCGCAGCCCGACAGGTCGCAACTAATGAAAAACTGTTTTTT. Translated, it gives CASSFAARQVATNEKLFF. The genes are TRBV11-1 and TRBJ1-4, with D possibly TRBD1 on 6 matching bases. Deletions cut 3 bases from V and 0 bases from J, with 17 bases between. Germline V gene sequence: CDR1 SGHAT, CDR2 FQDESV (reference sequence). This CDR3 comprises 18 residues.

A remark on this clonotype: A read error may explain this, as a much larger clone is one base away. The CDR3 DNA follows: TGTGCCTGCAGTTTAACTGGGAGTGATGGCTACACCTTC. Translated, it gives CACSLTGSDGYTF. V is TRBV2 and J is TRBJ1-2, with D unresolved. The CDR3 extends over 13 amino acids. Germline CDR1 SNHLY, CDR2 FYNNEI.

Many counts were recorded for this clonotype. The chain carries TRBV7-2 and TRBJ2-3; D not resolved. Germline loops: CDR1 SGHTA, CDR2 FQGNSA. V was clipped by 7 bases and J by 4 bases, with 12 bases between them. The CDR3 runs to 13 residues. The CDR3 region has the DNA TGTGCCAGCACTCATCGGCCGGCAGATACGCAGTATTTT. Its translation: CASTHRPADTQYF.

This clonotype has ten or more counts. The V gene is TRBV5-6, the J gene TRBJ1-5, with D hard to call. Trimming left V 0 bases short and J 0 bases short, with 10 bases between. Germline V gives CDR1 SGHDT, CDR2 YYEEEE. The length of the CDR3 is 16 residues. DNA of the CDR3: TGTGCCAGCAGCTTGGTCCGGAGTACTAGCAATCAGCCCCAGCATTTT. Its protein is CASSLVRSTSNQPQHF.

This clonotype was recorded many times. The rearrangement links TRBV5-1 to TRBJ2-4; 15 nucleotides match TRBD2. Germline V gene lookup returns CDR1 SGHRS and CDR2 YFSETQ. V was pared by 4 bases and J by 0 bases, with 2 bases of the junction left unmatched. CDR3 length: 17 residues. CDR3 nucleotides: TGCGCCAGCAGCGGGGGACTAGCGGGGGGAGCCAAAAACATTCAGTACTTC. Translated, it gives CASSGGLAGGAKNIQYF.

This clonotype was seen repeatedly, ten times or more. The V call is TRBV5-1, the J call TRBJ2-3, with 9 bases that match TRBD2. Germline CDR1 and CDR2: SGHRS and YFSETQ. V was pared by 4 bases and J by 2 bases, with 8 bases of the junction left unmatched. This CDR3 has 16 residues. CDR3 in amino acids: CASSILTSGLTDTQYF. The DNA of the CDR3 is TGCGCCAGCAGCATTTTGACTAGCGGCCTCACAGATACGCAGTATTTT.

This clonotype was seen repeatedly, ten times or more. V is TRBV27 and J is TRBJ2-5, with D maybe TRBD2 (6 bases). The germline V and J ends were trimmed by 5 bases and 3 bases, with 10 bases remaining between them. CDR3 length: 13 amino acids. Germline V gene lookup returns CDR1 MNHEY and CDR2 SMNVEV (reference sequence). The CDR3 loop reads CASSPRTKETQYF. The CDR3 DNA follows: TGTGCCAGCAGTCCCAGGACTAAAGAGACCCAGTACTTC.

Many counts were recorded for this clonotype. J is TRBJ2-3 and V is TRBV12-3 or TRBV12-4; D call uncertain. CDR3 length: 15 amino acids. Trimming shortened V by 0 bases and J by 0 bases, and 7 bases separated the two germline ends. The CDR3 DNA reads TGTGCCAGCAGTTTAGCGGTATCTAGCACAGATACGCAGTATTTT. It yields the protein CASSLAVSSTDTQYF.